Below, 13 T cell receptor beta chains from the same sample are listed, as sequenced in a study of T cells in localized non-small cell lung cancer. Produced via immunoSEQ multiplex PCR; TCRdb's table is partial and in-frame only. The profile shows 25,000 to 30,000 clones, around four fifths of them singletons. The input for sequencing was peripheral blood, taken before any cancer treatment. The receptors here all came from a woman aged 40-75 years with stage I lung adenocarcinoma.

The chain carries TRBV18 and TRBJ1-2; 8 nucleotides line up with TRBD1. The CDR3 has 15 amino acids. Germline CDR1 reads KGHSH; CDR2 reads LQKENI. With V trimmed by 3 bases and J by 4 bases, 7 bases remained unmatched. CDR3 amino acids: CASSPGRGRGYGYTF. The CDR3 bases are TGTGCCAGCTCACCTGGCAGGGGGCGAGGCTATGGCTACACCTTC. Supplemented by reference TRBV18 and TRBJ1-2, the full variable domain reads NAGVMQNPRHLVRRRGQEARLRCSPMKGHSHVYWYRQLPEEGLKFMVYLQKENIIDESGMPKERFSAEFPKEGPSILRIQQVVRGDSAAYFCASSPGRGRGYGYTFGSGTRLTVV.

This clone was found once. The V and J genes are TRBV5-5 and TRBJ2-7; D may be TRBD1 or TRBD2 (5 bases each). The CDR3 runs to 13 residues. V lost 0 bases, J lost 5 bases, and 9 bases lay in between. In germline, CDR1 is SGHKS, CDR2 YYEKEE (reference sequence). The CDR3 protein is CASSLGGENEQYF. CDR3 nucleotides: TGTGCCAGCAGCTTGGGAGGGGAGAACGAGCAGTACTTC.

The J gene is TRBJ1-1, the V gene TRBV2; D remains ambiguous. Trimming took 4 bases from V and 0 from J, leaving 9 bases between them. The germline gives CDR1 SNHLY, CDR2 FYNNEI. CDR3 length: 14 amino acids. The CDR3 spells CASSASNLNTEAFF. DNA of the CDR3: TGTGCCAGCAGTGCCAGCAACCTGAACACTGAAGCTTTCTTT. Full variable domain (remainder filled in from reference TRBV2 and TRBJ1-1): EPEVTQTPSHQVTQMGQEVILRCVPISNHLYFYWYRQILGQKVEFLVSFYNNEISEKSEIFDDQFSVERPDGSNFTLKIRSTKLEDSAMYFCASSASNLNTEAFFGQGTRLTVV.

This clone was found a few times. The chain couples TRBV5-1 to TRBJ1-4; D gene uncertain. This CDR3 has 15 amino acids. V was trimmed by 2 bases and J by 0 bases, leaving 8 bases between them. Germline loops: CDR1 SGHRS, CDR2 YFSETQ. CDR3 loop: CASSLTPSTNEKLFF. CDR3 DNA: TGCGCCAGCAGCTTAACCCCGTCAACTAATGAAAAACTGTTTTTT.

DNA for the CDR3: TGCAGCGTTGCCCGACAGGGGGGGCCTAATGAAAAACTGTTTTTT. Residues: CSVARQGGPNEKLFF. The chain joins TRBV29-1 to TRBJ1-4; 9 bases are shared with TRBD1. The CDR3 length is 15 residues. Germline V CDR1 and CDR2: SQVTM, ANQGSEA. After removal of 4 bases from V and 3 bases from J, the junction contained 6 bases not matched to a gene.

This chain links TRBV7-2 with TRBJ1-2, with TRBD1 as a possible D gene (6 bases). The CDR3 totals 15 residues. V shed 6 bases and J shed 2 bases, with 16 bases lying between them. Germline V CDR1 and CDR2: SGHTA, FQGNSA. The CDR3 sequence: CASRPNAGANYGYTF. The CDR3 DNA is TGTGCCAGCAGGCCCAACGCGGGGGCGAACTATGGCTACACCTTC.

The chain links TRBV7-2 to TRBJ1-2; D ambiguous. CDR1 is SGHTA, CDR2 FQGNSA, per germline. The CDR3 extends over 17 amino acids. With 5 bases removed from V and 4 bases from J, the gap between germline ends came to 23 bases. CDR3 nucleotide sequence: TGTGCCAGCAGCAAACGGGAGGGCAGCGCCTCCTTCTATGGCTACACCTTC. It specifies CASSKREGSASFYGYTF.

The chain couples TRBV5-1 to TRBJ1-6, with D possibly matching TRBD1 (5 bases). Germline CDR1 is SGHRS and CDR2 is YFSETQ. CDR3 length: 15 amino acids. V lost 0 bases and J lost 6, with 10 bases in between. The CDR3 sequence is CASSLDQGSNSPLHF. For the CDR3, the DNA is TGCGCCAGCAGCTTGGACCAGGGCTCTAATTCACCCCTCCACTTT.

The V call is TRBV5-6, the J call TRBJ1-6, with TRBD1 identical over 7 bases. The trim removed 0 bases at V and 9 bases at J, leaving 6 bases unmatched. This CDR3 contains 15 residues. Per the germline V gene, CDR1 is SGHDT and CDR2 is YYEEEE. CDR3 sequence reads: CASSLDKGAVSPLHF. Written as DNA, the CDR3 is TGTGCCAGCAGCTTGGACAAGGGGGCGGTTTCACCCCTCCACTTT.

This rearrangement joins TRBV5-4 to TRBJ2-7; D is unclear. Looked up from germline, CDR1 is SGHNT and CDR2 is YYREEE (reference sequence). This CDR3 spans 14 amino acids. V was pared by 4 bases and J by 5 bases, with 16 bases between. The CDR3 sequence is CASSPGPGEDEQYF. The CDR3 bases are TGTGCCAGCAGCCCAGGACCCGGTGAGGACGAGCAGTACTTC.

The chain carries TRBV4-3 and TRBJ1-2; D remains ambiguous. V was trimmed by 4 bases and J by 1 base, leaving 7 bases between them. CDR1 is LGHNA, CDR2 YSLEER, per germline. The CDR3 is 13 residues long. The chain's CDR3 is CASSPRVNYGYTF. As DNA, the CDR3 is TGCGCCAGCAGCCCTAGAGTTAACTATGGCTACACCTTC.

This clone was counted a few times. V usage is TRBV30 and J usage is TRBJ2-2, with TRBD1 as a possible D gene (5 bases). Deletions cut 0 bases from V and 0 bases from J, with 8 bases between. CDR3 length: 15 residues. The germline CDR1 and CDR2 sequences are GTSNPN and SVGIG (reference sequence). CDR3 nucleotide sequence: TGTGCCTGGAGTGTTTACAGGCCGAACACCGGGGAGCTGTTTTTT. Encoded protein: CAWSVYRPNTGELFF. The full variable domain, completed using reference TRBV30 and TRBJ2-2, is SQTIHQWPATLVQPVGSPLSLECTVEGTSNPNLYWYRQAAGRGLQLLFYSVGIGQISSEVPQNLSASRPQDRQFILSSKKLLLSDSGFYLCAWSVYRPNTGELFFGEGSRLTVL.

V usage is TRBV10-2 and J usage is TRBJ2-2; 8 bases are a match to TRBD1. CDR1 and CDR2 from the germline V gene are WSHSY and SAAADI. The CDR3 extends over 17 amino acids. The V segment lost 6 bases and the J segment 3 bases; nucleotides outside the gene matches: 12. The DNA of the CDR3 is TGCGCCAGCAGGGTTACCACAGGGGGAAGTGACACCGGGGAGCTGTTTTTT. Amino acid sequence: CASRVTTGGSDTGELFF.